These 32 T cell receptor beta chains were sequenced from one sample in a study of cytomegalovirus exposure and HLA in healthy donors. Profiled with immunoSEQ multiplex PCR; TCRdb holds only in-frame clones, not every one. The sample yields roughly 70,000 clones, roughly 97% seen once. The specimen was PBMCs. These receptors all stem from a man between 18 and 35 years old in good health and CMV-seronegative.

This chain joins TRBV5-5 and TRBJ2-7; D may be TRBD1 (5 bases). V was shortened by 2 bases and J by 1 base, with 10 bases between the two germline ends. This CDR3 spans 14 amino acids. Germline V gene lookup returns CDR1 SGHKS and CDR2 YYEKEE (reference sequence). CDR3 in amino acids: CASSLNTGSYEQYF. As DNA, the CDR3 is TGTGCCAGCAGCTTAAACACAGGATCCTACGAGCAGTACTTC. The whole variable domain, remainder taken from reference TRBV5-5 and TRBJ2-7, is DAGVTQSPTHLIKTRGQQVTLRCSPISGHKSVSWYQQVLGQGPQFIFQYYEKEERGRGNFPDRFSARQFPNYSSELNVNALLLGDSALYLCASSLNTGSYEQYFGPGTRLTVT.

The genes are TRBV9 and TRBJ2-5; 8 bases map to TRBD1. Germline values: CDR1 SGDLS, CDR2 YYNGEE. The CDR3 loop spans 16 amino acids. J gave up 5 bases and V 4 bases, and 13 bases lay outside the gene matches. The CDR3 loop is CASSSKGQGLLETQYF. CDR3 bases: TGTGCCAGCAGCTCGAAAGGACAGGGTTTGTTGGAGACCCAGTACTTC.

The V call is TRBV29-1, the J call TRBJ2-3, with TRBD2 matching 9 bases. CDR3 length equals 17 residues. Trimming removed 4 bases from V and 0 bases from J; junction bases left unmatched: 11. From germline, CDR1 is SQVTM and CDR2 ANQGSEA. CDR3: CSVAGTSLGTSTDTQYF. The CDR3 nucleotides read TGCAGCGTTGCCGGGACTAGCTTAGGAACTAGCACAGATACGCAGTATTTT.

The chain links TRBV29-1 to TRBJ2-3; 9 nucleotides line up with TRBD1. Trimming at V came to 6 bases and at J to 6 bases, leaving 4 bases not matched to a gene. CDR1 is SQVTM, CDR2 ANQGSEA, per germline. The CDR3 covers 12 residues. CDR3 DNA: TGCAGCGTCCTCGGGACAGGGGATACGCAGTATTTT. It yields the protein CSVLGTGDTQYF.

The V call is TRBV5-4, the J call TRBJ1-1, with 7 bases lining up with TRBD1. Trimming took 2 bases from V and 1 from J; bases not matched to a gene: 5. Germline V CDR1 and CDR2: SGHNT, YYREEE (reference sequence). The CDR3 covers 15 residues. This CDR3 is CASSLQGRGNTEAFF. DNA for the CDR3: TGTGCCAGCAGCTTACAGGGGCGAGGGAACACTGAAGCTTTCTTT. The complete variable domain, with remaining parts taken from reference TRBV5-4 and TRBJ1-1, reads ETGVTQSPTHLIKTRGQQVTLRCSSQSGHNTVSWYQQALGQGPQFIFQYYREEENGRGNFPPRFSGLQFPNYSSELNVNALELDDSALYLCASSLQGRGNTEAFFGQGTRLTVV.

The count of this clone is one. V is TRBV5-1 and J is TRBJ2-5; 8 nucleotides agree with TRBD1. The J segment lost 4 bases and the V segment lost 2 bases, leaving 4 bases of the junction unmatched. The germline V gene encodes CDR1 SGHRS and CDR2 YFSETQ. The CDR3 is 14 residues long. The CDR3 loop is CASSLGQGGETQYF. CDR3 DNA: TGCGCCAGCAGCTTAGGACAGGGAGGAGAGACCCAGTACTTC.

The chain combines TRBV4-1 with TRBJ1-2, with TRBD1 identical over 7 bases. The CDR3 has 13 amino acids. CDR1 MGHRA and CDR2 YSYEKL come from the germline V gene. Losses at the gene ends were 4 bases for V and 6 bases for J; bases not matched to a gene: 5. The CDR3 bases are TGCGCCAGCAGCCTTCCAGGGGGTAATGGCTACACCTTC. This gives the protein CASSLPGGNGYTF.

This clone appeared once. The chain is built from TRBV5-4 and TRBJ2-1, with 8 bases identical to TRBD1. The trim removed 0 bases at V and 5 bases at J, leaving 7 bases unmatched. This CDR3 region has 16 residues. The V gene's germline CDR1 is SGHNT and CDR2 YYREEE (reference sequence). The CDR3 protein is CASSLAIGTGNNEQFF. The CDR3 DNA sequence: TGTGCCAGCAGCTTGGCTATAGGGACAGGCAACAATGAGCAGTTCTTC.

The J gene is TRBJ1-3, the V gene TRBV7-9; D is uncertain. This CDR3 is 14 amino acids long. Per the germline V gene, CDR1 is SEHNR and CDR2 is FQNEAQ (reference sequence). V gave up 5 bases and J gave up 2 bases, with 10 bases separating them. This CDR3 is CASSKQEAGNTIYF. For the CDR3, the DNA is TGTGCCAGCAGCAAGCAGGAGGCTGGAAACACCATATATTTT.

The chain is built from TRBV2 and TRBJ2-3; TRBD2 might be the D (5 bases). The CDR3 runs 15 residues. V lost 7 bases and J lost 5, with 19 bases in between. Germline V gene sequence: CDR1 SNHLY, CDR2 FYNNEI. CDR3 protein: CASTPLGIPGDTQYF. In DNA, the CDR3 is TGTGCCAGCACTCCCCTCGGGATTCCTGGAGATACGCAGTATTTT.

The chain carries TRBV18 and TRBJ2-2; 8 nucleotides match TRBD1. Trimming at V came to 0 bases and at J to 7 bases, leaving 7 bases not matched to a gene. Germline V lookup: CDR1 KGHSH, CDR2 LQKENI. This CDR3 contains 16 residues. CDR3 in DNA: TGTGCCAGCTCACCACCGGGCCCAGGGGGCCACGGGGAGCTGTTTTTT. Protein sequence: CASSPPGPGGHGELFF. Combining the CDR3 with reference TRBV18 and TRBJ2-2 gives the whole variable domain NAGVMQNPRHLVRRRGQEARLRCSPMKGHSHVYWYRQLPEEGLKFMVYLQKENIIDESGMPKERFSAEFPKEGPSILRIQQVVRGDSAAYFCASSPPGPGGHGELFFGEGSRLTVL.

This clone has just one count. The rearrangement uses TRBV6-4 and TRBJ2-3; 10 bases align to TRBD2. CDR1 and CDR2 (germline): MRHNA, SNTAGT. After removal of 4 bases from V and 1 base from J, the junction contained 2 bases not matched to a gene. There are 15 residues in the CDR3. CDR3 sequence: CASSAGTSGTDTQYF. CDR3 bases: TGTGCCAGCAGTGCCGGGACTAGCGGCACAGATACGCAGTATTTT.

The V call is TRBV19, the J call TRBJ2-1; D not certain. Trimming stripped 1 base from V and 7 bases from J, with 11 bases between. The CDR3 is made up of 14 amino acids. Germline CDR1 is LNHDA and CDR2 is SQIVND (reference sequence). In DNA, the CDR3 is TGTGCCAGTAGTATAGGCCCGGTCGTGAATGAGCAGTTCTTC. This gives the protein CASSIGPVVNEQFF.

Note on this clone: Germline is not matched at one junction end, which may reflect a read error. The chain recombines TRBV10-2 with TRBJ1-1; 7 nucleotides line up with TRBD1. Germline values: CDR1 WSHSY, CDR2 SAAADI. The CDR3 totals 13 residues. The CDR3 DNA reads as TGTGCCAGCAGACAGGGAGTGAACACTGAAGCTTTCTTT. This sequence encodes CASRQGVNTEAFF.

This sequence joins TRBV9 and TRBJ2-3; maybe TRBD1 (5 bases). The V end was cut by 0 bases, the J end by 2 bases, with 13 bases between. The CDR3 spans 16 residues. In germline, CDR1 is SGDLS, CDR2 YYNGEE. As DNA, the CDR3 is TGTGCCAGCAGCGTAGGGCGGACATCCCACACAGATACGCAGTATTTT. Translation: CASSVGRTSHTDTQYF.

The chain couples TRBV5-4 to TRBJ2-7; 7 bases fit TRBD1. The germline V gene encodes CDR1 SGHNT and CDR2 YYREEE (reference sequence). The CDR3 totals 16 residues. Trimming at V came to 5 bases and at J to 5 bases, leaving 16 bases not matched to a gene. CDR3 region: CASSLQQGYGLDEQYF. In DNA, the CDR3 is TGTGCCAGCAGTTTGCAACAGGGGTACGGGTTGGACGAGCAGTACTTC. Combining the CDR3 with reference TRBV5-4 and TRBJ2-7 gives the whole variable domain ETGVTQSPTHLIKTRGQQVTLRCSSQSGHNTVSWYQQALGQGPQFIFQYYREEENGRGNFPPRFSGLQFPNYSSELNVNALELDDSALYLCASSLQQGYGLDEQYFGPGTRLTVT.

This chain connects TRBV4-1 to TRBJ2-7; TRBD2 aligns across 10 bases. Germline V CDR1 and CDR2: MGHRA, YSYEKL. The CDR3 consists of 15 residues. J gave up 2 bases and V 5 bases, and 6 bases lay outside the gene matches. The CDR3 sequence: CASSLGLAETYEQYF. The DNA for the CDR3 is TGCGCCAGCAGCTTAGGACTAGCGGAGACCTACGAGCAGTACTTC.

The CDR3 coding sequence is TGTGCCAGCAGTGTACTACTACAGGGGGCTGCGGGAAACACCATATATTTT. This gives the protein CASSVLLQGAAGNTIYF. The chain couples TRBV28 to TRBJ1-3, with 9 bases lining up with TRBD1. The CDR3 is 17 amino acids. Trimming took 5 bases from V and 4 from J; bases not matched to a gene: 12. The germline V gene encodes CDR1 MDHEN and CDR2 SYDVKM.

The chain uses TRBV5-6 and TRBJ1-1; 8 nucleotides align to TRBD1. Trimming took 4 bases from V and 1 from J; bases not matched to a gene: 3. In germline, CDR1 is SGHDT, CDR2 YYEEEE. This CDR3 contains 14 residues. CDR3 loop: CASSLDRGNTEAFF. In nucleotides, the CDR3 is TGTGCCAGCAGCCTAGACAGGGGGAACACTGAAGCTTTCTTT.

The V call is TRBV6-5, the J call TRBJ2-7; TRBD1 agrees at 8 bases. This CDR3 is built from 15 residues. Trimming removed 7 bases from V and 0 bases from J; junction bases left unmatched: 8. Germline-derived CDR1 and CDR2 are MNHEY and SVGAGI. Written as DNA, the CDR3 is TGTGCCAGCAAAAGAGACAGGGGCGACTCCTACGAGCAGTACTTC. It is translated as CASKRDRGDSYEQYF.

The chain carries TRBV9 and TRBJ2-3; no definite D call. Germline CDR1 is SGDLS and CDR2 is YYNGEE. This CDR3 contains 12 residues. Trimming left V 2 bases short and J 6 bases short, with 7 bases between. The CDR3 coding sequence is TGTGCCAGCAGCGTTAGTGCCGATACGCAGTATTTT. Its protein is CASSVSADTQYF.

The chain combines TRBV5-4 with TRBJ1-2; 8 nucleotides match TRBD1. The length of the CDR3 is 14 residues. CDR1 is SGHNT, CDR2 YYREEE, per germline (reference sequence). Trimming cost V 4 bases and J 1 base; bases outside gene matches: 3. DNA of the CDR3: TGTGCCAGCAGCACGGGACAGGATAACTATGGCTACACCTTC. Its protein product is CASSTGQDNYGYTF.

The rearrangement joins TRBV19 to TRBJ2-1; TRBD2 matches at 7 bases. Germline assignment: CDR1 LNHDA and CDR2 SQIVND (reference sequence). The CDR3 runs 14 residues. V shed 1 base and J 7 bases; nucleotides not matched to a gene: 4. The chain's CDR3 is CASSIGGRRNEQFF. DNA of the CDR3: TGTGCCAGTAGTATAGGCGGGAGAAGGAATGAGCAGTTCTTC.

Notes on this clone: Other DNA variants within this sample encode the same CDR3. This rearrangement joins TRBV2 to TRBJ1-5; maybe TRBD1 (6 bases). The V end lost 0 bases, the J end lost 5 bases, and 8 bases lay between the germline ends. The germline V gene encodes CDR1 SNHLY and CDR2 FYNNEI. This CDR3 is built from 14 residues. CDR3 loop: CASSEASGDQPQHF. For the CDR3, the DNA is TGTGCCAGCAGTGAAGCGTCAGGGGATCAGCCCCAGCATTTT.

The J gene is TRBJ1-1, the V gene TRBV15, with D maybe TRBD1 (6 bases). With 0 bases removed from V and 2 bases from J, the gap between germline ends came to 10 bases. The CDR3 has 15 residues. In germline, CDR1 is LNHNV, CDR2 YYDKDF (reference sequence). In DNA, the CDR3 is TGTGCCACCAGCAGAGACAGGGGAATTAACACTGAAGCTTTCTTT. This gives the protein CATSRDRGINTEAFF.

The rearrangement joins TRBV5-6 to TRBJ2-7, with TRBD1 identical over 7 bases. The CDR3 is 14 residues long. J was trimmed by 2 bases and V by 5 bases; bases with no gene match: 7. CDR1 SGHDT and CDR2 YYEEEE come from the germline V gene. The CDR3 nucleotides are TGTGCCAGCAGTGAGACAGGGACACCCTACGAGCAGTACTTC. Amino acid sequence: CASSETGTPYEQYF.

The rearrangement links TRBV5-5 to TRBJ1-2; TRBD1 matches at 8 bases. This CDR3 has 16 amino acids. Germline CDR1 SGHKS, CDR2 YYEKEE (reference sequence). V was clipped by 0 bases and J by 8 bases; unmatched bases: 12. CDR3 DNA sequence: TGTGCCAGCAGCTTGGAGTTTGGGACAGGCCCTCGGGGCTACACCTTC. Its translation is CASSLEFGTGPRGYTF.

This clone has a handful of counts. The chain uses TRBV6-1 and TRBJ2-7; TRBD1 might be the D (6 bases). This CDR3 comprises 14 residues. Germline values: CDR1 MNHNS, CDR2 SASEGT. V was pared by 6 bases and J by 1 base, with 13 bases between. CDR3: CASRTRGISYEQYF. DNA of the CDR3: TGTGCCAGCAGGACCAGGGGAATTTCCTACGAGCAGTACTTC.

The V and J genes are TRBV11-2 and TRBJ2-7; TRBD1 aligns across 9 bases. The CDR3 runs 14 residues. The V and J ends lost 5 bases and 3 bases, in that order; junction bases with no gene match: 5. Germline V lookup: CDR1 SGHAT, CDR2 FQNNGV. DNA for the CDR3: TGTGCCAGCAGCACAGGGGGCGTTGTCTACGAGCAGTACTTC. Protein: CASSTGGVVYEQYF.

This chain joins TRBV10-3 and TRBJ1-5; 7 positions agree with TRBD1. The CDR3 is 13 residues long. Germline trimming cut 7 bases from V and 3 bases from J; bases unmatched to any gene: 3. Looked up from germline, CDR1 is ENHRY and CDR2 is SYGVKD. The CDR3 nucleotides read TGTGCCATCACCGACAGGGTCAATCAGCCCCAGCATTTT. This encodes CAITDRVNQPQHF.

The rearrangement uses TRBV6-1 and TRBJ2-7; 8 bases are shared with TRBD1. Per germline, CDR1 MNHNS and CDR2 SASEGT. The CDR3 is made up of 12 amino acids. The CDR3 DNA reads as TGTGTCAGTGGGGACAGGACCTACGAGCAGTACTTC. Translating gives CVSGDRTYEQYF.

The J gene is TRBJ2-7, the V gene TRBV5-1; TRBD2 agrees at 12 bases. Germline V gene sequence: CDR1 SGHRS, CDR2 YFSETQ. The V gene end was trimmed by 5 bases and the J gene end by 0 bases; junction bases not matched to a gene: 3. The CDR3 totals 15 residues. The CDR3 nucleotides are TGCGCCAGCAGGGAGGGACTAGCGGGCTCCTACGAGCAGTACTTC. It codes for CASREGLAGSYEQYF.